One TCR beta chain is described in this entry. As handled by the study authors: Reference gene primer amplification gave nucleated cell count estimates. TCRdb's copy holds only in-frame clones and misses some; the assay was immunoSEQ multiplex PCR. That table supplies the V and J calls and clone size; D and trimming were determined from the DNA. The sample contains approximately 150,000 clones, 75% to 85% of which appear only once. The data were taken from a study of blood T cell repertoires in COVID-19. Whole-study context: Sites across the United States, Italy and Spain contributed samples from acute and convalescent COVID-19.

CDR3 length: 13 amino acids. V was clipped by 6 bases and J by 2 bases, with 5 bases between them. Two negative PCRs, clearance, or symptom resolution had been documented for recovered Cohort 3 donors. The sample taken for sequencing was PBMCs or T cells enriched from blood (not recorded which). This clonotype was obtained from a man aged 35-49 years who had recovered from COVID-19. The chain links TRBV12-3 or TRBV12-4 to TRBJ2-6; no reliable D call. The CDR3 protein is CASRAAGANVLTF. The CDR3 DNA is TGTGCCAGCAGAGCCGCTGGGGCCAACGTCCTGACTTTC.